The 17 T cell receptor beta chains listed next were all sequenced from one sample in a study of blood T cell repertoires in COVID-19. Some clones are missing from TCRdb's copy, which holds only in-frame ones; the method was immunoSEQ multiplex PCR. Among some 200,000 clones listed, 85% to 90% were seen once. The specimen was peripheral blood. These receptors came from a man older than 75 with acute or convalescent COVID-19.

This chain links TRBV19 with TRBJ2-2, with D perhaps TRBD1 (5 bases). The CDR3 loop spans 15 amino acids. V lost 0 bases and J 6 bases, leaving 11 bases between the germline ends. Per germline, CDR1 LNHDA and CDR2 SQIVND (reference sequence). CDR3 DNA: TGTGCCAGTAGTATAGACACAGGTTACGCCGGGGAGCTGTTTTTT. Translation gives CASSIDTGYAGELFF.

This clone came up once. The chain is built from TRBV19 and TRBJ1-4; TRBD1 is a possible D gene (5 bases). Trimming removed 10 bases from V and 3 bases from J, with 18 bases in between. CDR1 and CDR2 (germline): LNHDA, SQIVND (reference sequence). The CDR3 totals 15 residues. CDR3: CATRNEGRANEKLFF. The DNA for the CDR3 is TGTGCCACCAGGAATGAGGGGAGGGCTAATGAAAAACTGTTTTTT.

Only a few counts were recorded for this clone. The rearrangement links TRBV6-4 to TRBJ1-2; 9 bases align to TRBD1. The V gene end was trimmed by 6 bases and the J gene end by 7 bases; junction bases not matched to a gene: 12. The CDR3 has 15 residues. Per the germline V gene, CDR1 is MRHNA and CDR2 is SNTAGT. The DNA for the CDR3 is TGTGCCAGCAGCCAAAACAACAGGGGGCAGGGTGGCTACACCTTC. Its translation: CASSQNNRGQGGYTF.

V usage is TRBV5-4 and J usage is TRBJ2-2; 9 bases fit TRBD2. The CDR3 is 16 amino acids. Germline V lookup: CDR1 SGHNT, CDR2 YYREEE (reference sequence). V shed 3 bases, J shed 2 bases, and the junction held 5 bases outside the gene matches. The CDR3 spells CASSWQTSGNTGELFF. CDR3 DNA: TGTGCCAGCAGCTGGCAGACTAGCGGTAACACCGGGGAGCTGTTTTTT.

This clone has a handful of counts. The J gene is TRBJ2-2, the V gene TRBV27, with 11 bases matching TRBD2. V trimming: 7 bases; J trimming: 3 bases; junction bases outside the gene matches: 7. CDR1 is MNHEY, CDR2 SMNVEV, per germline (reference sequence). CDR3 length: 16 amino acids. CDR3 sequence reads: CASTPLAGGHTGELFF. The DNA for the CDR3 is TGTGCCAGCACCCCCCTAGCGGGAGGCCACACCGGGGAGCTGTTTTTT.

The chain employs TRBV10-3 and TRBJ2-5; TRBD2 agrees at 8 bases. The CDR3 is 14 residues long. J lost 5 bases, V lost 7 bases, and 9 bases had no gene match. CDR1 and CDR2 (germline): ENHRY, SYGVKD. The CDR3 DNA follows: TGTGCCATCATGAGAGCGGGAGCCGGGGAGACCCAGTACTTC. This translates into CAIMRAGAGETQYF.

This chain connects TRBV19 to TRBJ2-2, with 9 bases identical to TRBD1. V lost 5 bases and J lost 7; bases outside the gene matches: 14. The CDR3 sequence is 17 residues long. Germline V gene data show CDR1 as LNHDA and CDR2 as SQIVND (reference sequence). CDR3 region: CASSLYHRGLTGGELFF. The CDR3 DNA is TGTGCCAGTAGTCTTTACCACAGGGGGCTAACGGGCGGGGAGCTGTTTTTT.

The chain combines TRBV18 with TRBJ1-1, with no clear D. This CDR3 spans 15 amino acids. The ends were cut back, 0 bases at V and 5 bases at J, with 13 bases in the middle. From germline, CDR1 is KGHSH and CDR2 LQKENI. The CDR3 DNA sequence: TGTGCCAGCTCACCACCCCCGGGGAGAGGTACTGAAGCTTTCTTT. Its translation is CASSPPPGRGTEAFF.

The chain uses TRBV11-2 and TRBJ1-1; D gene unclear. The CDR3 is 15 residues long. Trimming cost V 5 bases and J 0 bases, with 13 bases left between them. The germline CDR1 and CDR2 sequences are SGHAT and FQNNGV. The CDR3 reads CASSGNRFMNTEAFF. CDR3 in DNA: TGTGCCAGCAGCGGCAACAGATTCATGAACACTGAAGCTTTCTTT.

The chain links TRBV7-8 to TRBJ2-1, with 9 bases matching TRBD2. This CDR3 is 15 amino acids long. Germline CDR1 and CDR2: SGHVS and FQNEAQ. After removal of 5 bases from V and 7 bases from J, the junction contained 9 bases not matched to a gene. CDR3 sequence: CASSPRGGATNEQFF. DNA for the CDR3: TGTGCCAGCAGCCCGCGGGGGGGGGCGACGAATGAGCAGTTCTTC.

This rearrangement joins TRBV7-8 to TRBJ2-7; D may be TRBD2 (6 bases). Deletions cut 4 bases from V and 3 bases from J, with 16 bases between. This CDR3 spans 15 amino acids. CDR1 is SGHVS and CDR2 is FQNEAQ in the germline V gene. The CDR3 is CASSSSPGEFYEQYF. CDR3 nucleotides: TGTGCCAGCAGCTCCTCACCGGGAGAGTTCTACGAGCAGTACTTC.

The chain employs TRBV7-2 and TRBJ2-7; 8 positions agree with TRBD2. CDR3 length: 15 residues. Germline-derived CDR1 and CDR2 are SGHTA and FQGNSA. The ends lost 3 bases at V and 2 bases at J; junction bases unmatched: 6. The CDR3 coding sequence is TGTGCCAGCAGCTTGCGGGTAGCGGGACCCTACGAGCAGTACTTC. It yields the protein CASSLRVAGPYEQYF.

This chain uses TRBV15 with TRBJ2-7; 8 nucleotides agree with TRBD1. Germline V gene data show CDR1 as LNHNV and CDR2 as YYDKDF (reference sequence). V dropped 1 base and J dropped 1; count of bases not matched to a gene: 9. This CDR3 comprises 17 residues. The chain's CDR3 is CATSRARSGTGSYEQYV. CDR3 coding DNA: TGTGCCACCAGCAGAGCTCGTTCCGGGACAGGATCCTACGAGCAGTACGTC.

The chain combines TRBV5-6 with TRBJ1-5; D is possibly TRBD1 (6 bases). Looked up from germline, CDR1 is SGHDT and CDR2 is YYEEEE. The V end was cut by 1 base, the J end by 4 bases, with 9 bases between. The length of the CDR3 is 14 residues. CDR3 DNA sequence: TGTGCCAGCAGCTTGAGGACAGCAAATCAGCCCCAGCATTTT. It specifies CASSLRTANQPQHF.

The chain couples TRBV18 to TRBJ2-1; TRBD2 aligns across 11 bases. J lost 6 bases, V lost 4 bases, and 11 bases had no gene match. This CDR3 has 17 residues. The germline gives CDR1 KGHSH, CDR2 LQKENI. The CDR3 spells CASSQGLAGSKTNEQFF. The CDR3, as DNA: TGTGCCAGCTCACAAGGACTAGCGGGTAGTAAAACCAATGAGCAGTTCTTC.

The V call is TRBV11-2, the J call TRBJ2-5; 14 bases are shared with TRBD2. The CDR3 is 17 amino acids. Germline CDR1 reads SGHAT; CDR2 reads FQNNGV. V shed 1 base and J 2 bases; nucleotides not matched to a gene: 3. CDR3 DNA: TGTGCCAGCAGCTTAGGGACTAGCGGGAGGTCTCAAGAGACCCAGTACTTC. It codes for CASSLGTSGRSQETQYF.

The genes are TRBV5-1 and TRBJ2-7; 10 positions match TRBD1. CDR1 SGHRS and CDR2 YFSETQ come from the germline V gene. This CDR3 has 15 residues. With V trimmed by 7 bases and J by 2 bases, 9 bases remained unmatched. The CDR3 sequence is CASRVDRGPPYEQYV. The DNA for the CDR3 is TGCGCCAGCCGCGTAGACAGGGGGCCTCCCTACGAGCAGTACGTC.